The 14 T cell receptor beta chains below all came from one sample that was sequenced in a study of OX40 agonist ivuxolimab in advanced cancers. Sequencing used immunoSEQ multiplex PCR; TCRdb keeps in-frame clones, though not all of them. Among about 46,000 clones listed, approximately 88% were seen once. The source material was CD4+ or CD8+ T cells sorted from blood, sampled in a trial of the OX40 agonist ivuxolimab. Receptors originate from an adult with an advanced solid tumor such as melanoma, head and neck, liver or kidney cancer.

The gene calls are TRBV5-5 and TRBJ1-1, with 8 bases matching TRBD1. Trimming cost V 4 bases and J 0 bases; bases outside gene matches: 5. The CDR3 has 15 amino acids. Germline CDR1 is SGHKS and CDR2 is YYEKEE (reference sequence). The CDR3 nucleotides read TGTGCCAGCAGCCGCGGACAGGGTATGAACACTGAAGCTTTCTTT. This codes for CASSRGQGMNTEAFF.

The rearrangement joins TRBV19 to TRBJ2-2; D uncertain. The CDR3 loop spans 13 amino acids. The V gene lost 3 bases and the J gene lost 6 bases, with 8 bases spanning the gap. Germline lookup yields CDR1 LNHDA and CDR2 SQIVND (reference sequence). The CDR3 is CASSILSAGELFF. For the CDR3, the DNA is TGTGCCAGTAGTATTCTCTCTGCCGGGGAGCTGTTTTTT.

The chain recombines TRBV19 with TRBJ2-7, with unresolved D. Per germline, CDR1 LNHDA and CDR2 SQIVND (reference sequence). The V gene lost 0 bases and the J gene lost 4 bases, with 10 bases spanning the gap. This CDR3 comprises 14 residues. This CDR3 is CASSIESSGYEQYF. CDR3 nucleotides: TGTGCCAGTAGTATAGAGAGTTCCGGATACGAGCAGTACTTC.

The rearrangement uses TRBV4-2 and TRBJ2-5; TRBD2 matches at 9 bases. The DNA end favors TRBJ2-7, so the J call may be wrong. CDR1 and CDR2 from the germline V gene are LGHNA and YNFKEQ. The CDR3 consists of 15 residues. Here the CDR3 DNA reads TGTGCCAGCAGCCCCGCAGGTAGCGGGAGAGACGAGCAGTACTTC. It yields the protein CASSPAGSGRDEQYF.

The CDR3 region has the DNA TGTGCCAGCTCACCAGGTGCCCTTTATAGCAATCAGCCCCAGCATTTT. This translates into CASSPGALYSNQPQHF. This chain connects TRBV18 to TRBJ1-5, with no clear D. With 2 bases removed from V and 0 bases from J, the gap between germline ends came to 11 bases. Germline loops: CDR1 KGHSH, CDR2 LQKENI. There are 16 residues in the CDR3.

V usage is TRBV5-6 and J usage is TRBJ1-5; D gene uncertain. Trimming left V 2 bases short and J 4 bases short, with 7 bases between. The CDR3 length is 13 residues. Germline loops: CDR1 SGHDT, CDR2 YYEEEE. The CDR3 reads CASSFSGNQPQHF. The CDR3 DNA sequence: TGTGCCAGCAGCTTCTCGGGAAATCAGCCCCAGCATTTT.

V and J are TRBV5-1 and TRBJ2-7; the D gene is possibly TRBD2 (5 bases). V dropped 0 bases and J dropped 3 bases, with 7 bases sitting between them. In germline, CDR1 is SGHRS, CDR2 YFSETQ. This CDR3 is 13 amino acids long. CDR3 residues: CASSLARGYEQYF. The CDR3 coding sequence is TGCGCCAGCAGCTTGGCTCGGGGCTACGAGCAGTACTTC. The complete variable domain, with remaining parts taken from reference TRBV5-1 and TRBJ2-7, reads KAGVTQTPRYLIKTRGQQVTLSCSPISGHRSVSWYQQTPGQGLQFLFEYFSETQRNKGNFPGRFSGRQFSNSRSEMNVSTLELGDSALYLCASSLARGYEQYFGPGTRLTVT.

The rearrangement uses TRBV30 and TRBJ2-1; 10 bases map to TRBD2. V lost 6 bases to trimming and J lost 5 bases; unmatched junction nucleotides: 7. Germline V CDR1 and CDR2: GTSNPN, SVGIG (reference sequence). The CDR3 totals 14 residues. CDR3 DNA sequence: TGTGCCTGTTCTAGCGGGAGAGGACACAATGAGCAGTTCTTC. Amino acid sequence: CACSSGRGHNEQFF.

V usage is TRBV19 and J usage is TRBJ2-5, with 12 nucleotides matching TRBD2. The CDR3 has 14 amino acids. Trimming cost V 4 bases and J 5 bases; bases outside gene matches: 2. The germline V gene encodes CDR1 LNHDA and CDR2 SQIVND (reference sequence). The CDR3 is CASSTTSGRETQYF. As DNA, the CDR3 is TGTGCCAGTAGTACTACTAGCGGGAGGGAGACCCAGTACTTC.

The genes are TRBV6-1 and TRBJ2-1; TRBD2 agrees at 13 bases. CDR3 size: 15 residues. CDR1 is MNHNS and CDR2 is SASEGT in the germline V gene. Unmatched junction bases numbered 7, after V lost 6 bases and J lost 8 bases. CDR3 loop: CASRSLAGGSDEQFF. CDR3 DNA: TGTGCCAGCAGGTCACTAGCGGGAGGGTCGGATGAGCAGTTCTTC.

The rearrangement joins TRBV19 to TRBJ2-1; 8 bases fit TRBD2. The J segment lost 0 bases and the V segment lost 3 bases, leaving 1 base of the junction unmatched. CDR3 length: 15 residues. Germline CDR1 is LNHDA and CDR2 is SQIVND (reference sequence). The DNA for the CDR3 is TGTGCCAGTAGTATGAGCGGGAGCTCCTACAATGAGCAGTTCTTC. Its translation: CASSMSGSSYNEQFF.

The CDR3: CASSQGLAGSTDTQYF. CDR3 DNA sequence: TGCGCCAGCAGCCAAGGCTTGGCAGGAAGCACAGATACGCAGTATTTT. The rearrangement links TRBV4-3 to TRBJ2-3; no clear D. Per the germline V gene, CDR1 is LGHNA and CDR2 is YSLEER. Trimming shortened V by 1 base and J by 0 bases, and 11 bases separated the two germline ends. The CDR3 has 16 residues.

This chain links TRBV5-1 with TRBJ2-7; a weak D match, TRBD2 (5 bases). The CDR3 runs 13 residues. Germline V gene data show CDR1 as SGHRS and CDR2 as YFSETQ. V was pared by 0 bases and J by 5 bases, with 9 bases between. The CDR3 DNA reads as TGCGCCAGCAGCTTGGTTCCGGAGGACGAGCAGTACTTC. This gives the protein CASSLVPEDEQYF.

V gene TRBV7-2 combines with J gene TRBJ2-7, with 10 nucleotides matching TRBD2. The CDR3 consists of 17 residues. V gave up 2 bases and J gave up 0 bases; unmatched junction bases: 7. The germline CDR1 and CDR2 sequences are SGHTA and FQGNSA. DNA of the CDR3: TGTGCCAGCAGCTTATTTAGCGGGAGGTTCCTCTCCTACGAGCAGTACTTC. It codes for CASSLFSGRFLSYEQYF.